One and the same sample provided the 12 T cell receptor beta chains below, sequenced in a study of shared T cell receptors in the human thymus. Libraries were prepared by immunoSEQ multiplex PCR; TCRdb keeps only in-frame clonotypes and omits some of them. The sample consists of 640,000 or so clones, 87% of them appearing once. These data are also associated with another study on human thymus T cells.

The sample comprised thymocytes. The receptors stem from a boy younger than two with a congenital heart defect.

CDR3 amino acids: CASSLDGEGPQRGTEAFF. The CDR3 DNA is TGTGCCAGCAGCTTGGATGGGGAAGGTCCCCAACGGGGCACTGAAGCTTTCTTT. This chain links TRBV5-6 with TRBJ1-1; D is undetermined. V was pared by 0 bases and J by 4 bases, with 22 bases between. This CDR3 has 18 residues. From germline, CDR1 is SGHDT and CDR2 YYEEEE.

The chain combines TRBV28 with TRBJ1-3; tentative D call: TRBD1 (6 bases). Trimming cost V 5 bases and J 4 bases, with 12 bases left between them. Germline CDR1 reads MDHEN; CDR2 reads SYDVKM. The CDR3 runs 14 residues. CDR3 coding DNA: TGTGCCAGCAGTCGTTACAGGGCAGGAAACACCATATATTTT. The encoded protein is CASSRYRAGNTIYF.

This rearrangement joins TRBV7-8 to TRBJ1-6; tentative D call: TRBD1 (6 bases). Trimming shortened V by 1 base and J by 10 bases, and 17 bases separated the two germline ends. The CDR3 runs 16 residues. In germline, CDR1 is SGHVS, CDR2 FQNEAQ. CDR3 sequence reads: CASSLEGVDERSPLHF. CDR3 nucleotides: TGTGCCAGCAGCTTAGAGGGGGTAGACGAAAGGTCACCCCTCCACTTT.

The chain has TRBV1 and TRBJ1-3; TRBD1, the D gene given by the table, was not confirmed from the DNA. TRBV1 is noted as a pseudogene. The CDR3 covers 16 residues. The DNA for the CDR3 is TGCACCAGCAGCCATGTAGACAGGGGCTCTGGAAACACCATATATTTT. Translated, it gives CTSSHVDRGSGNTIYF.

This clone was counted once. V usage is TRBV4-3 and J usage is TRBJ2-5, with 11 bases that match TRBD2. The V segment lost 0 bases and the J segment 5 bases; nucleotides outside the gene matches: 14. This CDR3 has 19 amino acids. CDR1 LGHNA and CDR2 YSLEER come from the germline V gene. As DNA, the CDR3 is TGCGCCAGCAGCCAAGACGCGGCGCGTAGCGGGAGGGCCGCGGAGACCCAGTACTTC. Translation gives CASSQDAARSGRAAETQYF.

The chain uses TRBV6-4 and TRBJ1-2, with D unresolved. Trimming shortened V by 2 bases and J by 4 bases, and 8 bases separated the two germline ends. CDR1 MRHNA and CDR2 SNTAGT come from the germline V gene. The CDR3 spans 13 residues. Here the CDR3 DNA reads TGTGCCAGCAGTGACCGCAGGATCTATGGCTACACCTTC. Translating it yields CASSDRRIYGYTF.

Only one count was recorded for this clone. The sample holds other DNA sequences that translate to the same CDR3. The gene calls are TRBV5-1 and TRBJ2-2, with a tentative D call TRBD2 (6 bases). V shed 2 bases and J shed 1 base, with 6 bases lying between them. The germline V gene encodes CDR1 SGHRS and CDR2 YFSETQ. This CDR3 is built from 14 residues. CDR3 DNA sequence: TGCGCCAGCAGCTTAGCGGGGAACACCGGGGAGCTGTTTTTT. It yields the protein CASSLAGNTGELFF.

As DNA, the CDR3 is TGTGCCAGCAGCCCCGGGACTACCTACGAGCAGTACTTC. Translating gives CASSPGTTYEQYF. This chain connects TRBV11-1 to TRBJ2-7, with TRBD2 matching 7 bases. This CDR3 spans 13 amino acids. The trim removed 5 bases at V and 2 bases at J, leaving 3 bases unmatched. The germline gives CDR1 SGHAT, CDR2 FQDESV (reference sequence).

This sequence joins TRBV7-2 and TRBJ1-1; 8 nucleotides agree with TRBD1. This CDR3 has 14 residues. After removal of 1 base from V and 4 bases from J, the junction contained 2 bases not matched to a gene. Germline assignment: CDR1 SGHTA and CDR2 FQGNSA. DNA of the CDR3: TGTGCCAGCAGCTTAGGGACAGGGAGCACTGAAGCTTTCTTT. This encodes CASSLGTGSTEAFF.

The J gene is TRBJ2-7, the V gene TRBV7-9; 10 positions match TRBD2. The V gene end was trimmed by 6 bases and the J gene end by 7 bases; junction bases not matched to a gene: 12. There are 15 residues in the CDR3. Germline V gene data show CDR1 as SEHNR and CDR2 as FQNEAQ (reference sequence). CDR3 sequence reads: CASSNQAGGPGEQYF. The DNA of the CDR3 is TGTGCCAGCAGTAACCAAGCGGGAGGGCCGGGTGAGCAGTACTTC.

The chain employs TRBV4-1 and TRBJ1-1; 9 nucleotides agree with TRBD1. CDR3 size: 14 residues. V gave up 1 base and J gave up 11 bases; unmatched junction bases: 8. Germline lookup yields CDR1 MGHRA and CDR2 YSYEKL. The CDR3 sequence is CASSQGRDRVEAFF. DNA of the CDR3: TGCGCCAGCAGCCAAGGCCGGGACAGGGTGGAGGCTTTCTTT.

This clone was observed a few times. DNA of the CDR3: TGTGCCAGCAGACTGAACCACGAGCAGTTCTTC. Translation gives CASRLNHEQFF. The rearrangement links TRBV4-2 to TRBJ2-1, with D hard to call. CDR1 is LGHNA and CDR2 is YNFKEQ in the germline V gene. This CDR3 has 11 amino acids. Trimming pared 6 bases from V and 10 bases from J, leaving 10 bases between.